These T cell receptor beta chains were read from a single sample in a study of shared clonotypes between healthy human individuals. Assay: immunoSEQ multiplex PCR; the TCRdb copy retains only in-frame clones and omits some. The table shows about 2.1 million clones, with about 93% occurring only once. The source material was naive CD8+ T cells from PBMCs. Receptors originate from a man aged 18 to 30 in good health. Some clones in this sample may be carry-over from other donors' samples. The CDR3 runs from the conserved cysteine through the conserved F or W.

V gene	CDR3 protein
TRBV4-1	CASSQGGDTQYF
TRBV7-9	CASRLIAGEQYF
TRBV19	CASSPETRQPQHF
TRBV7-3	CASSLGDTNQPQHF
TRBV7-9	CASTEGGAYNEQFF
TRBV4-2	CASSPMGLAVHEQYF
TRBV28	CASSYPGGPGSLQETQYF
TRBV5-6	CASSLEQETQYF
TRBV18	CASSDGGGPYEQFF
TRBV15	CATKDQGNQPQHF
TRBV27	CASSLRALGQPQHF
TRBV28	CASSLLQGAGNEQFF
TRBV27	CASTLRGPNTGELFF
TRBV29-1	CSVAGTSLLDEQFF
TRBV7-9	CASSGGGFPGYEQYF
TRBV2	CASSVRGLAKNIQYF
TRBV27	CASSPGQSNEKLFF
TRBV27	CASSLSRGSSYEQYF
TRBV28	CASSLSPAYEQYF
TRBV6-5	CASSYSRGYTEAFF
TRBV5-6	CASSLGQGSPAFF
TRBV2	CASSEGQNSNQPQHF
TRBV6-5	CASRPPGITYNEQFF
TRBV15	CATSAEELDSNYGYTF
TRBV11-2	CASSGSGGSYEQYF
TRBV7-9	CASSPGEGLVGGELFF
TRBV6-5	CASSYRGSSGNTIYF
TRBV4-3	CASSQGVTGAGNTIYF
TRBV5-6	CASSFQQGPGYTF
TRBV7-9	CASSQRLSGTDTQYF
TRBV6-5	CASKRQGEGWQPQHF
TRBV4-1	CASSSKTSGYYNEQFF
TRBV11-2	CASSLANTGELFF
TRBV12-5	CASGLVGGSDTIYF
TRBV7-8	CASSLGQGVRYTEAFF
TRBV6-1	CASSPSRGTEAFF